The sequence of this T cell receptor (beta chain) was determined in a study of T-cell memory formation after mild COVID-19. Overall study results and limits: Chiefly within CM and EM were the contracting CD4+ clones; CD8+ ones were within EMRA. Some clones that responded turned up in pre-infection memory, which suggests that cross-reactive memory joined in. Clones shrinking between day 15 and 85 showed a balanced CD4/CD8 split, and those that grew later tilted toward CD4+.

TCRalpha and TCRbeta libraries used 5'RACE with constant-segment primers and UMIs. MiXCR, run by TCRdb on the 5' RACE reads, gives a single entry per CDR3 protein. The repertoire holds hundreds of thousands of distinct CDR3 sequences, with about 22% as singletons. Per germline, CDR1 LNHDA and CDR2 SQIVND (reference sequence). The CDR3 loop spans 12 amino acids. Between the trimmed V and J ends, which lost 6 bases and 1 base, there was a span of 3 bases. This clonotype has more than one count but fewer than ten. Its antigen is currently unknown. The origin of this receptor is an adult woman who had mild COVID-19 (a few samples of this study predate the infection). Cell type and time point are not known. This chain uses TRBV19 with TRBJ2-2; no clear D. The sample consisted of PBMCs or a T cell subset sorted from them (not recorded which). CDR3 residues: CASRENTGELFF. The CDR3 nucleotides are TGTGCCAGTAGAGAGAACACCGGGGAGCTGTTTTTT.